This TCR beta chain was identified in a study of T-cell memory formation after mild COVID-19 (dated by TCRdb to 2020 to 2023). Concerning the study at large: TCR sequence clusters from the two donors were largely donor specific. In two donors, T-cell clones that expanded and contracted after mild COVID-19 were tracked by sequencing TCRalpha and TCRbeta repertoires over time. The cohort comprised two young, previously healthy adult volunteers, one female and one male. The paper's findings and limits, for the study overall: Contracting CD4+ clones turned up mainly in the CM and EM memory subsets, whereas EMRA was where CD8+ clones were enriched. The second-wave clones that peaked on day 37 were not confirmed to be SARS-CoV-2 specific. The study included only a couple of mild cases, and larger cohorts that include severe cases with pre-infection samples were judged to be necessary. Clones that contracted from day 15 to 85 showed balanced CD4/CD8 phenotypes, whereas a second wave of clones that expanded from day 15 to 37 leaned towards CD4+. Some responding clones were detected in pre-infection memory, suggesting pre-existing cross-reactive memory T cells joined the SARS-CoV-2 response.

For sequencing, an Illumina NovaSeq 6000 was employed. TCRalpha and TCRbeta cDNA libraries were built by 5'RACE with constant-segment primers, adding sample barcodes and unique molecular identifiers. RNA was extracted from every sample with Trizol reagent. The libraries were amplified in two PCR steps, and the second step added a second sample barcode and Illumina TruSeq adapters. The libraries were sequenced on an Illumina NovaSeq using 2 x 150 bp paired-end reads. The source study handled its data this way. With migec v1.2.7, reads were demultiplexed and then collapsed into UMI-guided consensus sequences. Using mixcr v2.1.11, UMI consensuses were aligned to TRA and TRB V and J templates and then assembled into clonotypes. A clonotype was counted as expanded or contracted only if both edgeR and NoisET called the change significant, with noise models trained on biological replicates. edgeR calls used a false discovery rate-adjusted p below 0.01 and a log2 fold-change threshold of 1. PCA with hierarchical clustering of max-normalized trajectories of the 1000 most abundant clonotypes was used as exploratory dynamics analysis. The CD4 or CD8 phenotype of responding clones was assigned using the separately sequenced CD4+ and CD8+ repertoires. Using fastp at Q25 and MiXCR, TCRdb reprocessed the public reads and kept productive beta chains. Duplicate CDR3 protein sequences are folded into a single record with the most common DNA and genes. These V and J calls are TCRdb output, not the study's own analysis. The sample table records about 240,000 distinct CDR3 sequences; roughly 10% of these occur just once. The ten largest clonotypes hold 22% of the sample.

This clonotype was found a few times. Its antigen is unknown. The sample holds no much larger clone one base away, and base qualities are not on file. Taken from cysteine to phenylalanine, the CDR3 has 13 residues. This entry keeps only the CDR3 DNA: 39 bases, framed from base 1. Reading the germline V gene (reference sequence) gives CDR1 DFQATT and CDR2 SNEGSKA. V drops 6 bases and J drops 4 bases, leaving 14 bases in between. Ficoll-Paque density gradient centrifugation was used to isolate PBMCs. The clonotype was recovered from a man aged 18 to 29 who had mild COVID-19 (a few samples of this study predate the infection). The sample titles of this study are shuffled in the database, so cell type and time point are left out; the donor was told from shared clones. The sequenced material came from PBMCs or a T cell subset sorted from them (not recorded which). This chain joins TRBV20-1 to TRBJ2-3; the D segment cannot be called with confidence. The DNA reads as follows: TGCAGTGCCCTCTCTGGGTGGGCAGATACGCAGTATTTT. It is translated as CSALSGWADTQYF.